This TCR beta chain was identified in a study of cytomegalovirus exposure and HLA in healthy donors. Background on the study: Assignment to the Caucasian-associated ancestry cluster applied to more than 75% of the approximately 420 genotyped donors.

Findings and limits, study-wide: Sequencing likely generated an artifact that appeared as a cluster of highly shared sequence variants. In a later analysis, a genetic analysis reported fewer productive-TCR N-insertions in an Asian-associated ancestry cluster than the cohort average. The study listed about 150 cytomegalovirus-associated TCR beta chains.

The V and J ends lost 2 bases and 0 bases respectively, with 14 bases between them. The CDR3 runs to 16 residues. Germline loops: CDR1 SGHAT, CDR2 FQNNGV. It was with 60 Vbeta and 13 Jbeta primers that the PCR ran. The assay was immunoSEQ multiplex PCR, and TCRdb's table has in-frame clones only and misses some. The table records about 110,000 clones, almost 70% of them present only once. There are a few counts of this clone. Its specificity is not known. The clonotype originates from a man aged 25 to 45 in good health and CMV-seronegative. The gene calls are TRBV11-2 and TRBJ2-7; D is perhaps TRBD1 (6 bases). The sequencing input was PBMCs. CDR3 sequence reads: CASSLFPTGSSYEQYF. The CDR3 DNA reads TGTGCCAGCAGCTTATTCCCCACAGGGAGCTCCTACGAGCAGTACTTC.